Listed here are 28 T cell receptor beta chains from one sample, sequenced in a study of cytomegalovirus exposure and HLA in healthy donors. Sequencing used immunoSEQ multiplex PCR; TCRdb keeps in-frame clones, though not all of them. The sample includes under 200,000 clones, around 92% of them seen just once. The sequenced sample was PBMCs. Every receptor here comes from a woman under 30 in good health and CMV-seropositive.

The V call is TRBV12-5, the J call TRBJ2-3; 7 bases are a match to TRBD2. Germline V gene sequence: CDR1 LGHNT, CDR2 FRNRAP. CDR3 size: 15 residues. Unmatched junction bases numbered 11, after V lost 7 bases and J lost 4 bases. The CDR3 sequence is CASANPSGGADTQYF. The DNA of the CDR3 is TGTGCTAGTGCCAACCCCTCGGGAGGTGCAGATACGCAGTATTTT.

V is TRBV23-1 and J is TRBJ2-3; 11 bases line up with TRBD2. TRBV23-1 is an ORF for which the function is uncertain. V shed 4 bases, J shed 3 bases, and the junction held 9 bases outside the gene matches. The CDR3 extends over 17 amino acids. The CDR3 coding sequence is TGCGCCAGCAGTCCCCACCCCCTAGCGGGAGGAACAGATACGCAGTATTTT. It is translated as CASSPHPLAGGTDTQYF.

The chain has TRBV7-3 and TRBJ2-3; 14 bases agree with TRBD2. J was trimmed by 10 bases and V by 0 bases; bases with no gene match: 6. The germline V gene has CDR1 SGHTA and CDR2 FQGTGA. The CDR3 has 16 amino acids. The DNA for the CDR3 is TGTGCCAGCAGCTTAACGCGACTAGCGGGAGGGTCGGCGCAGTATTTT. This translates into CASSLTRLAGGSAQYF.

The V gene is TRBV7-9, the J gene TRBJ2-1, with TRBD1 identical over 10 bases. This CDR3 region has 16 residues. Germline CDR1 and CDR2: SEHNR and FQNEAQ (reference sequence). J was trimmed by 9 bases and V by 5 bases; bases with no gene match: 13. This CDR3 is CASSPRQGARFGEQFF. For the CDR3, the DNA is TGTGCCAGCAGCCCTAGACAGGGGGCTCGGTTCGGTGAGCAGTTCTTC.

The chain is built from TRBV10-3 and TRBJ1-1; 7 positions match TRBD1. The V gene end was trimmed by 2 bases and the J gene end by 5 bases; junction bases not matched to a gene: 2. Germline CDR1 reads ENHRY; CDR2 reads SYGVKD. This CDR3 spans 13 amino acids. As DNA, the CDR3 is TGTGCCATCAGTGAGGACAGGGCGACTGAAGCTTTCTTT. Amino acids: CAISEDRATEAFF.

V and J are TRBV5-4 and TRBJ1-1; a weak D match, TRBD1 (6 bases). Deletions cut 1 base from V and 1 base from J, with 8 bases between. CDR1 is SGHNT, CDR2 YYREEE, per germline (reference sequence). The CDR3 consists of 14 residues. The CDR3 DNA reads as TGTGCCAGCAGCTTGCAGGGGCGGAACACTGAAGCTTTCTTT. It encodes CASSLQGRNTEAFF.

The J gene is TRBJ2-5, the V gene TRBV6-5, with 8 bases lining up with TRBD1. The tail of the sequence fits TRBJ2-7 better, so the J call may be wrong. Per germline, CDR1 MNHEY and CDR2 SVGAGI. The CDR3 is 15 residues long. CDR3 loop: CASSYSSRGLLEQYF. DNA of the CDR3: TGTGCCAGCAGTTACTCGTCCAGGGGGCTCCTCGAGCAGTACTTC.

The chain uses TRBV7-2 and TRBJ2-7, with TRBD1 matching over 9 bases. The germline V gene encodes CDR1 SGHTA and CDR2 FQGNSA. V dropped 5 bases and J dropped 1; count of bases not matched to a gene: 6. The CDR3 loop spans 15 amino acids. CDR3 in amino acids: CASSLRQGVSYEQYF. As DNA, the CDR3 is TGTGCCAGCAGCCTTCGACAGGGGGTATCCTACGAGCAGTACTTC.

V gene TRBV10-3 combines with J gene TRBJ2-1; 11 bases map to TRBD2. Germline V lookup: CDR1 ENHRY, CDR2 SYGVKD. The V gene end was trimmed by 2 bases and the J gene end by 3 bases; junction bases not matched to a gene: 6. The CDR3 contains 17 residues. The CDR3 DNA is TGTGCCATCAGTGAGGAGGACGGGACTAGCGGCTACAATGAGCAGTTCTTC. This gives the protein CAISEEDGTSGYNEQFF.

This clone was observed once. The chain joins TRBV6-5 to TRBJ2-5; TRBD1 is a possible D gene (7 bases). The CDR3 extends over 16 amino acids. V lost 4 bases to trimming and J lost 5 bases, with 20 bases between them. In germline, CDR1 is MNHEY, CDR2 SVGAGI. This CDR3 is CASSSSQGGVRETQYF. The CDR3 DNA sequence: TGTGCCAGCAGTTCTTCTCAGGGGGGAGTCCGTGAGACCCAGTACTTC.

The genes are TRBV5-1 and TRBJ2-2; 7 bases fit TRBD2. V gave up 2 bases and J gave up 4 bases; unmatched junction bases: 5. This CDR3 region has 15 residues. Germline CDR1 and CDR2: SGHRS and YFSETQ. The DNA of the CDR3 is TGCGCCAGCAGCTTTCAGCGGGAAACCACCGGGGAGCTGTTTTTT. It yields the protein CASSFQRETTGELFF.

V and J are TRBV19 and TRBJ1-2; no clear D gene. The CDR3 consists of 14 residues. The V end lost 2 bases, the J end lost 3 bases, and 10 bases lay between the germline ends. Germline CDR1 LNHDA, CDR2 SQIVND (reference sequence). The CDR3 region is CASSIIAVDYGYTF. The CDR3 DNA sequence: TGTGCCAGTAGTATAATTGCAGTGGACTATGGCTACACCTTC.

The CDR3 coding sequence is TGTGCCAGCAGCTTAGTTTCCGTACAGGGATCGAGCTCCTACAATGAGCAGTTCTTC. Protein sequence: CASSLVSVQGSSSYNEQFF. The V call is TRBV11-2, the J call TRBJ2-1, with D maybe TRBD1 (6 bases). V lost 1 base and J 0 bases, leaving 19 bases between the germline ends. The CDR3 length is 19 residues. CDR1 SGHAT and CDR2 FQNNGV come from the germline V gene.

Only one count was recorded for this clone. The J gene is TRBJ2-7, the V gene TRBV16; unclear D gene. Per germline, CDR1 KGHSY and CDR2 FQNENV. With 0 bases removed from V and 12 bases from J, the gap between germline ends came to 21 bases. This CDR3 is built from 15 residues. In nucleotides, the CDR3 is TGTGCCAGCAGCCAATCTCTGGCCCGCGAGGCGTTGCGGTACTTC. Encoded protein: CASSQSLAREALRYF.

This chain uses TRBV7-3 with TRBJ2-6; possibly TRBD2 for D (5 bases). The V and J ends lost 2 bases and 4 bases respectively, with 9 bases between them. The germline gives CDR1 SGHTA, CDR2 FQGTGA. The CDR3 totals 15 residues. The chain's CDR3 is CASSLGRKGANVLTF. DNA for the CDR3: TGTGCCAGCAGCTTAGGGAGAAAAGGGGCCAACGTCCTGACTTTC.

The chain employs TRBV18 and TRBJ2-7, with D uncertain. Per the germline V gene, CDR1 is KGHSH and CDR2 is LQKENI. This CDR3 is built from 16 residues. Trimming left V 6 bases short and J 2 bases short, with 20 bases between. The CDR3 nucleotides are TGTGCCAGCTCCCCCTTAAACGAGGTCGGCACCTACGAGCAGTACTTC. Translation: CASSPLNEVGTYEQYF.

The chain carries TRBV2 and TRBJ1-5, with D possibly being TRBD1 (5 bases). Per the germline V gene, CDR1 is SNHLY and CDR2 is FYNNEI. V was clipped by 6 bases and J by 2 bases, with 14 bases between them. The CDR3 runs 15 residues. The CDR3 region has the DNA TGTGCCAGCAGAATCAGTCTGACAGGCAATCAGCCCCAGCATTTT. Encoded protein: CASRISLTGNQPQHF.

The chain links TRBV28 to TRBJ1-1; 10 positions match TRBD1. The CDR3 length is 15 residues. After removal of 5 bases from V and 12 bases from J, the junction contained 15 bases not matched to a gene. Per the germline V gene, CDR1 is MDHEN and CDR2 is SYDVKM. The CDR3 DNA reads as TGTGCCAGCAGTCCCTACGACTCGGACAGGGGGTTGTCTTTCTTT. Encoded protein: CASSPYDSDRGLSFF.

This rearrangement joins TRBV11-2 to TRBJ2-3; D uncertain. The germline CDR1 and CDR2 sequences are SGHAT and FQNNGV. CDR3 length: 12 residues. The V gene lost 2 bases and the J gene lost 4 bases, with 4 bases spanning the gap. The CDR3 region is CASSLISDTQYF. DNA of the CDR3: TGTGCCAGCAGCTTAATATCAGATACGCAGTATTTT.

The chain has TRBV18 and TRBJ1-2; 10 nucleotides line up with TRBD1. The CDR3 extends over 17 amino acids. V shed 4 bases and J 5 bases; nucleotides not matched to a gene: 13. Germline CDR1 reads KGHSH; CDR2 reads LQKENI. This CDR3 is CASSQALGQGGEYGYTF. CDR3 in DNA: TGTGCCAGCTCACAGGCCCTTGGACAGGGGGGAGAGTATGGCTACACCTTC. Filled out from reference TRBV18 and TRBJ1-2, the complete variable domain reads NAGVMQNPRHLVRRRGQEARLRCSPMKGHSHVYWYRQLPEEGLKFMVYLQKENIIDESGMPKERFSAEFPKEGPSILRIQQVVRGDSAAYFCASSQALGQGGEYGYTFGSGTRLTVV.

The genes are TRBV19 and TRBJ2-7, with TRBD1 identical over 9 bases. Germline V gene lookup returns CDR1 LNHDA and CDR2 SQIVND (reference sequence). The CDR3 loop spans 17 amino acids. The trim removed 3 bases at V and 2 bases at J, leaving 11 bases unmatched. CDR3 nucleotides: TGTGCCAGTAGTATTTTCGGACAGGGGACCCGCCCCTACGAGCAGTACTTC. As protein: CASSIFGQGTRPYEQYF.

This chain uses TRBV21-1 with TRBJ2-5; the D call of TRBD2 is as the table states it, not checked on the DNA. TRBV21-1 is annotated as a pseudogene. The CDR3 sequence is 16 residues long. The CDR3 sequence: CASSKGGDGIQETQYF. The CDR3 coding sequence is TGTGCCAGCAGCAAAGGGGGGGACGGGATCCAAGAGACCCAGTACTTC.

The chain uses TRBV11-3 and TRBJ2-1, with 10 bases aligning to TRBD2. V trimming: 1 base; J trimming: 5 bases; junction bases outside the gene matches: 2. The CDR3 is 15 amino acids. CDR1 and CDR2 (germline): SGHNT, YENEEA. The CDR3 loop reads CASSLGTSGNNEQFF. The CDR3 DNA reads as TGTGCCAGCAGCTTAGGGACTAGCGGAAACAATGAGCAGTTCTTC.

The chain is built from TRBV7-8 and TRBJ2-3; D remains unclear. V was clipped by 5 bases and J by 1 base, with 7 bases between them. The CDR3 contains 13 residues. Germline values: CDR1 SGHVS, CDR2 FQNEAQ. The CDR3 loop reads CASSADRTDTQYF. The CDR3 coding sequence is TGTGCCAGCAGCGCGGATCGCACAGATACGCAGTATTTT.

This chain uses TRBV19 with TRBJ2-5; 9 positions agree with TRBD1. This CDR3 is 15 amino acids long. The V gene end was trimmed by 4 bases and the J gene end by 5 bases; junction bases not matched to a gene: 8. Germline CDR1 reads LNHDA; CDR2 reads SQIVND (reference sequence). Here the CDR3 DNA reads TGTGCCAGTAGTAAGGACGGGACAGGGATCGAGACCCAGTACTTC. Its translation: CASSKDGTGIETQYF.

This chain connects TRBV11-2 to TRBJ1-4, with D unclear. Germline values: CDR1 SGHAT, CDR2 FQNNGV. V was pared by 3 bases and J by 2 bases, with 7 bases between. The CDR3 is 14 amino acids. The DNA for the CDR3 is TGTGCCAGCAGCTTTTCCCGGACTAATGAAAAACTGTTTTTT. As protein: CASSFSRTNEKLFF.

V usage is TRBV7-6 and J usage is TRBJ1-2; weak D call: TRBD1 (6 bases). CDR3 length: 17 residues. The V end was cut by 3 bases, the J end by 6 bases, with 23 bases between. Germline V CDR1 and CDR2: SGHVS, FNYEAQ. CDR3 loop: CASSFPPGVDRYDGYTF. The CDR3 DNA is TGTGCCAGCAGCTTTCCACCCGGGGTGGACAGATACGATGGCTACACCTTC.

This clone was observed a handful of times. CDR3 sequence: CASRDRAYEQYF. The DNA of the CDR3 is TGTGCCAGCAGGGACAGGGCCTACGAGCAGTACTTC. This sequence joins TRBV2 and TRBJ2-7, with TRBD1 matching over 8 bases. In germline, CDR1 is SNHLY, CDR2 FYNNEI. With V trimmed by 6 bases and J by 2 bases, 0 bases remained unmatched. CDR3 size: 12 residues.